Presented here are 12 T cell receptor beta chains from one specimen sequenced in a study of cytomegalovirus exposure and HLA in healthy donors. With 60 Vbeta and 13 Jbeta primers, the PCR was carried out. TCRdb keeps only in-frame clones here, not all; method: immunoSEQ multiplex PCR. The profile shows 60,000 or so clones, more than 60% of them singletons. Sequencing was carried out using PBMCs. The receptors come from a woman aged 40 to 55 in good health and CMV-seropositive.

The chain joins TRBV29-1 to TRBJ2-7; 10 bases are shared with TRBD1. V lost 7 bases to trimming and J lost 7 bases; unmatched junction nucleotides: 10. The CDR3 is 13 amino acids. Germline loops: CDR1 SQVTM, CDR2 ANQGSEA. In DNA, the CDR3 is TGCAGCGCCTCGACAGGGGGCGATTTGGAGCAGTACTTC. It codes for CSASTGGDLEQYF.

The genes are TRBV6-1 and TRBJ2-7; tentatively, D is TRBD1 (5 bases). Germline lookup yields CDR1 MNHNS and CDR2 SASEGT. The V end was cut by 6 bases, the J end by 6 bases, with 18 bases between. The CDR3 runs to 14 residues. Here the CDR3 reads CASRALGQVGEQYF. CDR3 DNA: TGTGCCAGCAGAGCCCTCGGACAAGTTGGCGAGCAGTACTTC.

V usage is TRBV19 and J usage is TRBJ1-3, with D maybe TRBD1 (5 bases). This CDR3 spans 15 amino acids. Trimming left V 11 bases short and J 3 bases short, with 20 bases between. In germline, CDR1 is LNHDA, CDR2 SQIVND (reference sequence). CDR3 sequence reads: CASAEGLTRGNTIYF. The CDR3 region has the DNA TGTGCCTCGGCGGAGGGACTTACCCGTGGAAACACCATATATTTT.

V is TRBV10-1 and J is TRBJ1-1, with 7 nucleotides matching TRBD1. The CDR3 contains 16 residues. CDR1 is WNHNN, CDR2 SYGVQD, per germline (reference sequence). V lost 3 bases and J lost 0; bases outside the gene matches: 7. The CDR3 loop is CASSDGQVRMNTEAFF. DNA for the CDR3: TGCGCCAGCAGTGATGGACAGGTACGAATGAACACTGAAGCTTTCTTT.

The rearrangement links TRBV11-2 to TRBJ2-1; 10 bases line up with TRBD2. The CDR3 runs to 15 residues. After removal of 3 bases from V and 7 bases from J, the junction contained 6 bases not matched to a gene. Germline V lookup: CDR1 SGHAT, CDR2 FQNNGV. The CDR3 DNA is TGTGCCAGCAGCTTTAAATTAGCGGGGGGAAATGAGCAGTTCTTC. Its protein is CASSFKLAGGNEQFF.

The table lists this clone with a few counts. V usage is TRBV25-1 and J usage is TRBJ2-3, with 12 bases matching TRBD2. V trimming: 4 bases; J trimming: 6 bases; junction bases outside the gene matches: 14. The germline CDR1 and CDR2 sequences are MGHDK and SYGVNS. This CDR3 has 18 amino acids. The CDR3 coding sequence is TGTGCCAGCAGTGCCCACCTCGGGACTAGCGGGCTGGGGGATACGCAGTATTTT. Encoded protein: CASSAHLGTSGLGDTQYF.

The chain recombines TRBV6-6 with TRBJ2-2; 12 bases are a match to TRBD2. The CDR3 length is 16 residues. V lost 0 bases and J lost 6; bases outside the gene matches: 2. Germline values: CDR1 MNHNY, CDR2 SVGAGI (reference sequence). CDR3 protein: CASSYSASGGAGELFF. CDR3 nucleotides: TGTGCCAGCAGTTACTCGGCTAGCGGGGGGGCCGGGGAGCTGTTTTTT.

V and J are TRBV15 and TRBJ2-3; possible D gene TRBD2, 7 bases. The CDR3 has 16 amino acids. Trimming pared 0 bases from V and 4 bases from J, leaving 14 bases between. In germline, CDR1 is LNHNV, CDR2 YYDKDF (reference sequence). CDR3: CATSRDQGGAADTQYF. DNA for the CDR3: TGTGCCACCAGCAGAGATCAAGGGGGGGCTGCAGATACGCAGTATTTT.

This clone is a singleton in its sample. The chain has TRBV15 and TRBJ1-2, with TRBD1 matching over 11 bases. The CDR3 is 21 amino acids. Germline V gene lookup returns CDR1 LNHNV and CDR2 YYDKDF (reference sequence). J gave up 4 bases and V 0 bases, and 19 bases lay outside the gene matches. CDR3 nucleotides: TGTGCCACCAGCAGAGATTACCCCGACTTCGGGACAGGGGGGTCGGGCTATGGCTACACCTTC. This codes for CATSRDYPDFGTGGSGYGYTF. Using reference TRBV15 and TRBJ1-2 for the parts outside the CDR3, the full variable domain is DAMVIQNPRYQVTQFGKPVTLSCSQTLNHNVMYWYQQKSSQAPKLLFHYYDKDFNNEADTPDNFQSRRPNTSFCFLDIRSPGLGDTAMYLCATSRDYPDFGTGGSGYGYTFGSGTRLTVV.

The chain combines TRBV5-6 with TRBJ1-2, with no clear D. The germline V and J ends were trimmed by 7 bases and 7 bases, with 20 bases remaining between them. Germline lookup yields CDR1 SGHDT and CDR2 YYEEEE. The CDR3 loop spans 14 amino acids. In nucleotides, the CDR3 is TGTGCCAGCCTAACGGTTTCGGGGTCCGTTGGCTACACCTTC. Its translation: CASLTVSGSVGYTF.

V gene TRBV5-6 combines with J gene TRBJ1-4, with 9 positions matching TRBD1. CDR3 length equals 14 residues. In germline, CDR1 is SGHDT, CDR2 YYEEEE. The J segment lost 8 bases and the V segment lost 2 bases, leaving 4 bases of the junction unmatched. In nucleotides, the CDR3 is TGTGCCAGCAGCTTCCGGGACAGGGAGGAAAAACTGTTTTTT. Translation gives CASSFRDREEKLFF.

V gene TRBV7-8 combines with J gene TRBJ1-1, with D tentatively TRBD1 (6 bases). Trimming removed 0 bases from V and 5 bases from J, with 16 bases in between. This CDR3 has 16 amino acids. Germline V lookup: CDR1 SGHVS, CDR2 FQNEAQ. Here the CDR3 reads CASSLAGRGARTEAFF. Written as DNA, the CDR3 is TGTGCCAGCAGCTTAGCGGGTCGGGGGGCAAGGACTGAAGCTTTCTTT.